This T cell receptor beta chain came from a study of tumor-infiltrating lymphocytes in oesophageal squamous cell carcinoma (dated by TCRdb to about 2016). The CDR3 starts with the cysteine, ends with the phenylalanine, and has 14 residues. The kept DNA is CDR3 alone, 42 bases in frame from the first base. Germline trimming amounts to 4 bases on V and 10 bases on J, with 2 as the count of junction bases outside the gene matches. From the germline V gene, CDR1 is SGHTA and CDR2 is FQGTGA. Concerning this clonotype itself: Its cognate antigen has yet to be identified. Nothing much larger sits one base from this clone, and base qualities are not available.

The method was PCR. The data were produced on an Illumina HiSeq 2000. TCRdb trimmed the raw reads at Q25, called clones with MiXCR and kept productive beta chains. Records with the same CDR3 protein are collapsed into one entry carrying the most frequent genes and DNA. Here the sample has around 9,300 distinct CDR3 sequences; roughly two thirds occur a single time. The ten largest make up just over 35% of the sample. The sequence joins TRBV7-3 to TRBJ2-1; TRBD2 agrees with 15 junctional bases. The TCR sequence derives from a female donor with esophageal squamous cell carcinoma. The specimen was esophageal tumor tissue. The sequenced DNA is TGTGCCAGCAGCTCCGGACTAGCGGGAGGGGAGCAGTTCTTC. It translates to CASSSGLAGGEQFF.